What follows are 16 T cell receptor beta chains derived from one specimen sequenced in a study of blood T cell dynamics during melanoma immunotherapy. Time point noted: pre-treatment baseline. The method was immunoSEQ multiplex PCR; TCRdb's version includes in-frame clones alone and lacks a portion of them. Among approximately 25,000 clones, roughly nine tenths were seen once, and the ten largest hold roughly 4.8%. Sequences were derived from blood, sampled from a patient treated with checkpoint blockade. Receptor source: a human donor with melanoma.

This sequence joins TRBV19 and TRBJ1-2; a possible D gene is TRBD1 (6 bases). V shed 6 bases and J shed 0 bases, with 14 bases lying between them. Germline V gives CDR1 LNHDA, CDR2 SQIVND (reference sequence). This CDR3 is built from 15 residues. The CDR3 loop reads CASRTGTSANYGYTF. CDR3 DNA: TGTGCCAGTAGGACCGGGACATCCGCTAACTATGGCTACACCTTC.

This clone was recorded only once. CDR3 loop: CASSSPSGTIYF. DNA for the CDR3: TGTGCCAGCAGTTCCCCCTCGGGCACCATATATTTT. V usage is TRBV27 and J usage is TRBJ1-3, with D hard to call. Germline values: CDR1 MNHEY, CDR2 SMNVEV (reference sequence). The CDR3 runs to 12 residues. Trimming took 4 bases from V and 9 from J, leaving 10 bases between them.

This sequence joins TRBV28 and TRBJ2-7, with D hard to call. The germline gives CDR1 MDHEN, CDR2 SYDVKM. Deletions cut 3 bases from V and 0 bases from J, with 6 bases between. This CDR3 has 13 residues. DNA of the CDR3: TGTGCCAGCAGTTTTAGCAACTCCTACGAGCAGTACTTC. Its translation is CASSFSNSYEQYF.

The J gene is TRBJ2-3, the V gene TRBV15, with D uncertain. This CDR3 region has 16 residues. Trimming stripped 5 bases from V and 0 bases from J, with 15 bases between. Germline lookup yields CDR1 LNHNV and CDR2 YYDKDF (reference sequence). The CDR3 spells CATSGRSFASTDTQYF. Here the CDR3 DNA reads TGTGCCACCAGCGGACGGTCGTTCGCTAGCACAGATACGCAGTATTTT.

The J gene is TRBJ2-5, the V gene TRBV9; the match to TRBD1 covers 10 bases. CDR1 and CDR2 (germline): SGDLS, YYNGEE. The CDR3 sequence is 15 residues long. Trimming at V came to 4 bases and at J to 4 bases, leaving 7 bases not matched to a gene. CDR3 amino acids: CASSQSGQGSETQYF. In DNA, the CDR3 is TGTGCCAGCAGCCAATCGGGACAGGGGTCAGAGACCCAGTACTTC.

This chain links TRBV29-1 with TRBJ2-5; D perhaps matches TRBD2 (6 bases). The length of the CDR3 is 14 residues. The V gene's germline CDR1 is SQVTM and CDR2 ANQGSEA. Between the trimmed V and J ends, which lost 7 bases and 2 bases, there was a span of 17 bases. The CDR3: CSASHGGYQETQYF. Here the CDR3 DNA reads TGCAGCGCGAGCCATGGGGGGTATCAAGAGACCCAGTACTTC.

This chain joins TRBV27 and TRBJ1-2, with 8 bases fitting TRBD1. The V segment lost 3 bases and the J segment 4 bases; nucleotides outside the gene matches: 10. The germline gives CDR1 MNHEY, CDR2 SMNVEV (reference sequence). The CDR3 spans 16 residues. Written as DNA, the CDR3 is TGTGCCAGCAGTTTGACCGCCAGGGGGCTTAGCTATGGCTACACCTTC. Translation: CASSLTARGLSYGYTF.

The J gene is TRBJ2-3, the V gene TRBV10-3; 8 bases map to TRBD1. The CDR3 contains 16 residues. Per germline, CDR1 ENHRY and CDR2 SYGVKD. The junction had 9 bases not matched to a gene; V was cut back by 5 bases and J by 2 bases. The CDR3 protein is CAISSIGQGYTDTQYF. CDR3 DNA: TGTGCCATCAGTTCGATCGGACAGGGCTACACAGATACGCAGTATTTT.

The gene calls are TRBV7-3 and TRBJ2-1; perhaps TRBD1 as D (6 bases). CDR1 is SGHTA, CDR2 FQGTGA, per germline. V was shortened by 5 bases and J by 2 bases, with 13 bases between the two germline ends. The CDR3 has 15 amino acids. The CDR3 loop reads CASSLDRRTYNEQFF. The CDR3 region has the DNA TGTGCCAGCAGCCTAGACAGGAGAACCTACAATGAGCAGTTCTTC.

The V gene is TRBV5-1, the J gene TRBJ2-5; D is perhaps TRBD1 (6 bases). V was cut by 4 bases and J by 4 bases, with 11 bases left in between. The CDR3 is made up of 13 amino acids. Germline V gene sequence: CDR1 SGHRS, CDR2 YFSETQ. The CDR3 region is CASSVDSRETQYF. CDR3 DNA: TGCGCCAGCAGCGTGGACAGTCGAGAGACCCAGTACTTC.

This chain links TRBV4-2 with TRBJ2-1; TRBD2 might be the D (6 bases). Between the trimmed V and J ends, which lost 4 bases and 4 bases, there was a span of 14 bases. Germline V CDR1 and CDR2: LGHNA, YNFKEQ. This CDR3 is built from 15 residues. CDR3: CASSLGSGYYNEQFF. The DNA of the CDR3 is TGTGCCAGCAGCCTCGGCAGCGGGTATTACAATGAGCAGTTCTTC.

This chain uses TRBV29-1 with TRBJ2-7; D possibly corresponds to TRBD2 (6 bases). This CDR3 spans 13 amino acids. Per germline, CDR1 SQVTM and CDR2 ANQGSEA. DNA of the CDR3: TGCAGTGCCCGGGAGATGCATACCGACGAGCAGTACTTC. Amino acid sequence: CSAREMHTDEQYF.

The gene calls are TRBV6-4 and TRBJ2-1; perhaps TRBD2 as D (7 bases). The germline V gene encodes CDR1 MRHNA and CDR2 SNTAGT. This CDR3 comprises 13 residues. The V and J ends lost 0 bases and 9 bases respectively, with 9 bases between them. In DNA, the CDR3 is TGTGCCAGCAGTGACTCCGGGGGGCGTGAGCAGTTCTTC. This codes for CASSDSGGREQFF.

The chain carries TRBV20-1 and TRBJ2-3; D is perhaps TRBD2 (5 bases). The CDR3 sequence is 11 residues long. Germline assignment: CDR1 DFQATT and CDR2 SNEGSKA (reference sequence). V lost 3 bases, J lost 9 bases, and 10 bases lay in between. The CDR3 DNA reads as TGCAGTGCTAGGGGGTCGGGGACGCAGTATTTT. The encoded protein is CSARGSGTQYF.

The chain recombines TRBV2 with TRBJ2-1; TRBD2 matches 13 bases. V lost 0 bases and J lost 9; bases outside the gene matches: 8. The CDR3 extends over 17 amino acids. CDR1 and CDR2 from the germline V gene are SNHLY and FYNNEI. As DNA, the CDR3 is TGTGCCAGCAGTGAAGCGGCAACTAGCGGGAGGGCCGCTGAGCAGTTCTTC. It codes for CASSEAATSGRAAEQFF.

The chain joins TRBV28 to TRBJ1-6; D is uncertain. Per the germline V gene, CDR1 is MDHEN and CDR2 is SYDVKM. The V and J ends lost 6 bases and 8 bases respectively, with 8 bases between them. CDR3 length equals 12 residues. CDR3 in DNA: TGTGCCAGCAGCAGATACGATTCACCCCTCCACTTT. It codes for CASSRYDSPLHF.